The clone carrying this T cell receptor beta chain was seen only once. Its antigen is unidentified. In the sorted-subset replicate PCRs, roughly 210 ng DNA, around 30,000 T cell genomes, was used. The data were produced by immunoSEQ multiplex PCR, yet TCRdb's version contains in-frame clones alone and is incomplete. This table has 900,000 to 1,200,000 clones, more than 75% appearing once. Looked up from germline, CDR1 is MGHDK and CDR2 is SYGVNS. V was clipped by 5 bases and J by 4 bases; unmatched bases: 4. The CDR3 consists of 14 residues. The sample belongs to a study of shared clonotypes between healthy human individuals. The study separated CD4+ cells into CD45RA+ naive and CD45RA-negative memory subsets. The study's findings and limits: Richness estimates generally favored naive over memory subsets.

The chain couples TRBV25-1 to TRBJ1-5, with 8 bases aligning to TRBD1. Sequenced: memory CD4+ T cells from PBMCs. Indicated subset: CD45RA-negative fraction. The sequence was collected from a man aged 18 to 30 in good health. Some clones in this sample may be carry-over from other donors' samples. The CDR3 DNA is TGTGCCAGCAGTAACGACAGGGGTAATCAGCCCCAGCATTTT. Translation: CASSNDRGNQPQHF.